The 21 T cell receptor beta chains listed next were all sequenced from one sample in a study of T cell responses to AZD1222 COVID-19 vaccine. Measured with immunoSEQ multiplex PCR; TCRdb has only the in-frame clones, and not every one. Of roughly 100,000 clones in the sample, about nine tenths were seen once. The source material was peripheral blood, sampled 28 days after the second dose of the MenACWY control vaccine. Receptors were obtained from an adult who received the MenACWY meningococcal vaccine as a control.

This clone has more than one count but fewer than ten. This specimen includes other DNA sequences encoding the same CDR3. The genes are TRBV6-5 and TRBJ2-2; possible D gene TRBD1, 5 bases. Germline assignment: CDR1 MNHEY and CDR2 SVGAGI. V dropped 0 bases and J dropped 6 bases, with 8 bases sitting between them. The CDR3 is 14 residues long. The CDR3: CASSYSEGAGELFF. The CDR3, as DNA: TGTGCCAGCAGTTACTCGGAAGGGGCCGGGGAGCTGTTTTTT.

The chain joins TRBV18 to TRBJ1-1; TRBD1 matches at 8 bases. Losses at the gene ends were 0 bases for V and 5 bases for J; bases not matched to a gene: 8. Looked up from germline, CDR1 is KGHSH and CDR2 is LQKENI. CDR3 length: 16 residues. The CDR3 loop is CASSPPATGGGTEAFF. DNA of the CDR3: TGTGCCAGCTCACCACCTGCAACAGGGGGAGGAACTGAAGCTTTCTTT.

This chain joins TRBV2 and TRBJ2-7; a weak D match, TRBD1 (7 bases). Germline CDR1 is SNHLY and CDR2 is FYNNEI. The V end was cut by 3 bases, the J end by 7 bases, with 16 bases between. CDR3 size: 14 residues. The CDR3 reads CASSDLTGSGEQYF. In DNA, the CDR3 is TGTGCCAGCAGTGATTTGACAGGGAGCGGGGAGCAGTACTTC. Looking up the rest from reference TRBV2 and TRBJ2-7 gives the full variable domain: EPEVTQTPSHQVTQMGQEVILRCVPISNHLYFYWYRQILGQKVEFLVSFYNNEISEKSEIFDDQFSVERPDGSNFTLKIRSTKLEDSAMYFCASSDLTGSGEQYFGPGTRLTVT.

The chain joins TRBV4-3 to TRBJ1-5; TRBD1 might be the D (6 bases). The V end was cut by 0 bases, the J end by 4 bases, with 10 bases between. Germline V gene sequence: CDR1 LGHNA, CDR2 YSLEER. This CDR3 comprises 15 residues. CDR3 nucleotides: TGCGCCAGCAGCCAAGATCTAGGGGGAAATCAGCCCCAGCATTTT. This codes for CASSQDLGGNQPQHF.

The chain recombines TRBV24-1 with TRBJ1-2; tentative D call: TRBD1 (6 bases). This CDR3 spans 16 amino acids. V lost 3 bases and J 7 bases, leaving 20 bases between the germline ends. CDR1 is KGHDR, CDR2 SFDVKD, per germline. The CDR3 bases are TGTGCCACCAGTGATCCGGCGGGGGGCCCCGGGTTTGGCTACACCTTC. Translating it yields CATSDPAGGPGFGYTF.

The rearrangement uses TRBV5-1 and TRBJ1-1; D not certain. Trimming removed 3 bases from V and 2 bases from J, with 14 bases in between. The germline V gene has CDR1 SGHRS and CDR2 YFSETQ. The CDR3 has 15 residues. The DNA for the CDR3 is TGCGCCAGCAGCTACATAGGGCCCCAAAACACTGAAGCTTTCTTT. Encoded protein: CASSYIGPQNTEAFF.

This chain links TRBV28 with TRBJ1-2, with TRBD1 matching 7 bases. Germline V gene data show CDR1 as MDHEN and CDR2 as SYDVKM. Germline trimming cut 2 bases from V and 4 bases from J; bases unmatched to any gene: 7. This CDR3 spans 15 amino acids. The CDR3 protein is CASSLPRQGSYGYTF. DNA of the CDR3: TGTGCCAGCAGTTTACCTAGACAGGGAAGCTATGGCTACACCTTC.

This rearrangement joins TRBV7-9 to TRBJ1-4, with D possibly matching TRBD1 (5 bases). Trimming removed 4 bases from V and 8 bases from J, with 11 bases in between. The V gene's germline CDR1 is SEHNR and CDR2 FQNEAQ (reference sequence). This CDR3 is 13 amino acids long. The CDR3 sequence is CASSWQGGEKLFF. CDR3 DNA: TGTGCCAGCAGCTGGCAGGGTGGGGAAAAACTGTTTTTT.

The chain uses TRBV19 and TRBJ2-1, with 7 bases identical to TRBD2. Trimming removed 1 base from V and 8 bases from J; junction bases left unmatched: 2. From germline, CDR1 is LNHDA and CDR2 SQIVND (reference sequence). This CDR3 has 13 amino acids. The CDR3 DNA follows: TGTGCCAGTAGTATAGTGGGGGGGGATGAGCAGTTCTTC. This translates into CASSIVGGDEQFF.

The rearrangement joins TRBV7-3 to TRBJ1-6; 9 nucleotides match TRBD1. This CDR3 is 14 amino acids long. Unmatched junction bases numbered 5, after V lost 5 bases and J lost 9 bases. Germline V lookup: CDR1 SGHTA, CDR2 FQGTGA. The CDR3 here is CASSAQGAVSPLHF. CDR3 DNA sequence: TGTGCCAGCAGCGCACAGGGGGCTGTTTCACCCCTCCACTTT. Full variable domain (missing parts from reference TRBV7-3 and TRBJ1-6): GAGVSQTPSNKVTEKGKYVELRCDPISGHTALYWYRQSLGQGPEFLIYFQGTGAADDSGLPNDRFFAVRPEGSVSTLKIQRTERGDSAVYLCASSAQGAVSPLHFGNGTRLTVT.

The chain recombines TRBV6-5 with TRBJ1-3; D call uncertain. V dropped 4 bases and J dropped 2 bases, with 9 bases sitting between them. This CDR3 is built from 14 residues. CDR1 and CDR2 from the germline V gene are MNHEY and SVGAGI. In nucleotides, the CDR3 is TGTGCCAGCAGTTCCACCTGGGCTGGAAACACCATATATTTT. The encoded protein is CASSSTWAGNTIYF.

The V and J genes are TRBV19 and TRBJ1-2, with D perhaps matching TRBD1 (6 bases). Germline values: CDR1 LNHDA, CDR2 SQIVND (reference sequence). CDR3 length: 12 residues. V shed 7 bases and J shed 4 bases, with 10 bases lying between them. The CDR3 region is CASKDSTYGYTF. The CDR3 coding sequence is TGTGCCAGTAAGGACAGCACCTATGGCTACACCTTC.

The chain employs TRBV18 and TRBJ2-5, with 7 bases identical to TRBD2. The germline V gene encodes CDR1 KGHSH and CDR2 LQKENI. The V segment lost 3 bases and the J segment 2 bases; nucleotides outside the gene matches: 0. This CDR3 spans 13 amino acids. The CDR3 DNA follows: TGTGCCAGCTCACCGGGACTACAAGAGACCCAGTACTTC. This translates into CASSPGLQETQYF.

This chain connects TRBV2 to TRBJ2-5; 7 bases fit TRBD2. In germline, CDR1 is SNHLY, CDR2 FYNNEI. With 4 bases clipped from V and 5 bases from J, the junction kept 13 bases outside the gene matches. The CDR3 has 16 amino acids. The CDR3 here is CASSGRGASGLETQYF. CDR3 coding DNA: TGTGCCAGCAGTGGACGCGGCGCTAGCGGATTGGAGACCCAGTACTTC.

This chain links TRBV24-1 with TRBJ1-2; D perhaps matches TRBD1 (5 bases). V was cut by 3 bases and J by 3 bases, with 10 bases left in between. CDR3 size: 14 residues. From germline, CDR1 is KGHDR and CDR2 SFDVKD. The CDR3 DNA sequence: TGTGCCACCAGTGATCCGACAGCGCACTATGGCTACACCTTC. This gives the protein CATSDPTAHYGYTF.

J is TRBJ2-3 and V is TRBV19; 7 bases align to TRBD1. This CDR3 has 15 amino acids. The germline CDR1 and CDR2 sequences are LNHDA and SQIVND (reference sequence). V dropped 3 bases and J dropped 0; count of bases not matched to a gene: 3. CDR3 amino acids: CASSISRGSTDTQYF. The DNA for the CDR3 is TGTGCCAGTAGTATTTCCAGGGGGAGCACAGATACGCAGTATTTT.

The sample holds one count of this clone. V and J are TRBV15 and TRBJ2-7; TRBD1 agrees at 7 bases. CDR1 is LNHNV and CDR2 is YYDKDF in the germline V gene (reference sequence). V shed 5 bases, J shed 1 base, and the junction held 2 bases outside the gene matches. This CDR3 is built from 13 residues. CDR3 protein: CATSGTVSYEQYF. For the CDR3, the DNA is TGTGCCACCAGCGGGACAGTATCCTACGAGCAGTACTTC.

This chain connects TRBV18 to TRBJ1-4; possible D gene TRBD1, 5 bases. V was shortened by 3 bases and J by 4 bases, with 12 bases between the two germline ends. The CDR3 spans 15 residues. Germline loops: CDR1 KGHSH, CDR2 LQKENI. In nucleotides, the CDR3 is TGTGCCAGCTCACCGCGACAGAACAATAATGAAAAACTGTTTTTT. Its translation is CASSPRQNNNEKLFF.

CDR3 in DNA: TGTGCCAGCACCCTGCGTTGGTCCACCGGGGAGCTGTTTTTT. Its protein is CASTLRWSTGELFF. This chain joins TRBV7-2 and TRBJ2-2; D remains unclear. The germline CDR1 and CDR2 sequences are SGHTA and FQGNSA. CDR3 size: 14 residues. Trimming shortened V by 7 bases and J by 4 bases, and 13 bases separated the two germline ends. Filled out from reference TRBV7-2 and TRBJ2-2, the complete variable domain reads GAGVSQSPSNKVTEKGKDVELRCDPISGHTALYWYRQSLGQGLEFLIYFQGNSAPDKSGLPSDRFSAERTGGSVSTLTIQRTQQEDSAVYLCASTLRWSTGELFFGEGSRLTVL.

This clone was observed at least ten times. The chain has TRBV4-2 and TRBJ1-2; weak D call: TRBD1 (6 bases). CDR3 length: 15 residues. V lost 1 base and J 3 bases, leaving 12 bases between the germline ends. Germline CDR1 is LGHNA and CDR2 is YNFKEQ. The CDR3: CASSQGTGPYYGYTF. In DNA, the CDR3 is TGTGCCAGCAGCCAAGGTACAGGGCCGTACTATGGCTACACCTTC.

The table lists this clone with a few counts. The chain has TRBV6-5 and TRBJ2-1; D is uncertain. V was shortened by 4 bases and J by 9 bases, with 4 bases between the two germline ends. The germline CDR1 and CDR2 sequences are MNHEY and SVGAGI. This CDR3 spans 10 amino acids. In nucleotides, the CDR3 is TGTGCCAGCAGTTTCGGTGAGCAGTTCTTC. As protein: CASSFGEQFF.